This TCR beta chain was recorded in a study of blood T cell repertoires in COVID-19. Study summary: Samples representing acute and convalescent COVID-19 were sourced from the United States, Italy and Spain. From T cells, B-cell-depleted T cells, or PBMCs came the material, which was cDNA or gDNA.

The CDR3 sequence is 17 residues long. Germline V gives CDR1 SGHDT, CDR2 YYEEEE. Trimming took off 4 bases at V and 4 bases at J, with 20 bases between the two ends. Authors' analysis steps: Reference gene primer amplification gave nucleated cell count estimates. Using immunoSEQ multiplex PCR, the repertoire was profiled, and TCRdb retains in-frame clones only, with some absent. V and J calls and clone size are copied from that table; D and trimming were computed from the DNA. The table shows over 70,000 clones, with over 60% occurring only once. V usage is TRBV5-6 and J usage is TRBJ2-2; perhaps TRBD2 as D (5 bases). This sequence was found in a man between 65 and 85 years old with acute or convalescent COVID-19. The specimen was peripheral blood. CDR3 protein: CASSLVLRKLGTGELFF. Written as DNA, the CDR3 is TGTGCCAGCAGCCTGGTACTGCGAAAACTAGGCACCGGGGAGCTGTTTTTT.